Sequencing of this T cell receptor beta chain was carried out in a study of breast tumors, draining lymph nodes, adjacent tissues. TCRdb analysed the multiplex PCR reads with MiXCR anew, one entry per CDR3 protein. The data contain about 140,000 distinct CDR3 sequences, around a third of them singletons. Breast cancer patients provided tissue from their axillary draining lymph nodes. At least ten counts were recorded for this clonotype. The germline gives CDR1 DFQATT, CDR2 SNEGSKA (reference sequence). V lost 3 bases to trimming and J lost 4 bases, with 15 bases between them. This CDR3 is 14 amino acids long.

The chain is built from TRBV20-1 and TRBJ2-5; tentative D call: TRBD1 (6 bases). Sequences were obtained from axillary lymph node tissue. The TCR sequence derives from a female donor with breast cancer. Some clones in this sample may be carry-over from other donors' samples. The CDR3 bases are TGCAGTGCTAGCCCTACAGGGATTGGAGAGACCCAGTACTTC. Translated, it gives CSASPTGIGETQYF.